One and the same sample provided the 26 T cell receptor beta chains below, sequenced in a study of T cell repertoires in cytomegalovirus infection. TCRdb called the reads again in MiXCR, with one record for every CDR3 protein. The sample has around 500,000 distinct CDR3 sequences; approximately 46% are singletons. Their recognized antigens are unknown. The specimen comprised cultured PBMCs, sampled from culture after CMV antigen stimulation. Receptors were obtained from a human donor in good health (CMV status not recorded). Some clones in this sample may be carry-over from other donors' samples.

The CDR3 here is CSVAPLLGYEQYF. The CDR3 coding sequence is TGCAGCGTTGCCCCCCTGTTGGGTTACGAGCAGTACTTC. This chain uses TRBV29-1 with TRBJ2-7; no reliable D call. The CDR3 sequence is 13 residues long. The germline V gene has CDR1 SQVTM and CDR2 ANQGSEA. Trimming took 4 bases from V and 4 from J, leaving 14 bases between them.

This clonotype has just a few counts. The rearrangement uses TRBV7-9 and TRBJ2-7; 10 nucleotides align to TRBD1. Unmatched junction bases numbered 8, after V lost 5 bases and J lost 1 base. This CDR3 has 16 residues. Germline V gene lookup returns CDR1 SEHNR and CDR2 FQNEAQ (reference sequence). The CDR3 bases are TGTGCCAGCAGCCCTAGGCGGACAGGGGGGTCCTACGAGCAGTACTTC. Encoded protein: CASSPRRTGGSYEQYF.

The rearrangement joins TRBV3-1 to TRBJ2-7; D may be TRBD1 or TRBD2 (5 bases each). CDR3 size: 14 residues. With 8 bases removed from V and 0 bases from J, the gap between germline ends came to 14 bases. Germline V gives CDR1 LGHDT, CDR2 YNNKEL (reference sequence). As DNA, the CDR3 is TGTGCCAGCGCCGCCCACGGGACCTCCTACGAGCAGTACTTC. Translation gives CASAAHGTSYEQYF.

This clonotype was counted only a few times. The chain combines TRBV6-1 with TRBJ2-7; no definite D call. The CDR3 has 13 amino acids. The germline CDR1 and CDR2 sequences are MNHNS and SASEGT. V lost 4 bases, J lost 7 bases, and 14 bases lay in between. The CDR3 loop is CASSGGVTWEQYF. DNA for the CDR3: TGTGCCAGCAGTGGAGGTGTTACGTGGGAGCAGTACTTC.

The V call is TRBV14, the J call TRBJ1-1; 7 bases match TRBD1. This CDR3 spans 13 amino acids. Looked up from germline, CDR1 is SGHDN and CDR2 is FVKESK. Unmatched junction bases numbered 7, after V lost 6 bases and J lost 6 bases. The CDR3 DNA follows: TGTGCCAGCAGTCACAGGGGAGGGTCTGAAGCTTTCTTT. It encodes CASSHRGGSEAFF. Based on the CDR3 plus reference TRBV14 and TRBJ1-1, the full variable domain is EAGVTQFPSHSVIEKGQTVTLRCDPISGHDNLYWYRRVMGKEIKFLLHFVKESKQDESGMPNNRFLAERTGGTYSTLKVQPAELEDSGVYFCASSHRGGSEAFFGQGTRLTVV.

This clonotype appeared a few times. Here the CDR3 reads CASSLFAAKPQETQYF. The CDR3 DNA is TGTGCCAGCAGTCTCTTCGCAGCCAAACCGCAAGAGACCCAGTACTTC. The V and J genes are TRBV27 and TRBJ2-5; D is ambiguous. The CDR3 has 16 residues. Trimming took off 5 bases at V and 2 bases at J, with 18 bases between the two ends. The germline gives CDR1 MNHEY, CDR2 SMNVEV (reference sequence).

The chain links TRBV23-1 to TRBJ2-1; tentative D call: TRBD1 (5 bases). TRBV23-1 is labeled an ORF, and its function is uncertain. This CDR3 is 14 amino acids long. Trimming removed 10 bases from V and 5 bases from J, with 18 bases in between. The CDR3 coding sequence is TGCGCCACCAGCCTTCGGACACCCAACAATGAGCAGTTCTTC. This translates into CATSLRTPNNEQFF.

The table lists this clonotype with a few counts. V is TRBV7-2 and J is TRBJ2-4; 11 bases are shared with TRBD2. This CDR3 contains 15 residues. With 1 base clipped from V and 8 bases from J, the junction kept 4 bases outside the gene matches. In germline, CDR1 is SGHTA, CDR2 FQGNSA. Here the CDR3 reads CASSLDGSGRDIQYF. CDR3 coding DNA: TGTGCCAGCAGCTTAGATGGTAGCGGGAGGGACATTCAGTACTTC.

This chain joins TRBV12-3 or TRBV12-4 and TRBJ1-5; no reliable D call. The CDR3 is 14 amino acids. V was clipped by 4 bases and J by 6 bases, with 13 bases between them. In DNA, the CDR3 is TGTGCCAGCAGTTCCCATTCGGTAGGTCAGCCCCAGCATTTT. This encodes CASSSHSVGQPQHF.

The chain couples TRBV20-1 to TRBJ2-3; unclear D gene. This CDR3 spans 12 amino acids. V was cut by 2 bases and J by 10 bases, with 13 bases left in between. Germline CDR1 reads DFQATT; CDR2 reads SNEGSKA (reference sequence). The CDR3 is CSARWESFAQYF. CDR3 nucleotide sequence: TGCAGTGCTAGATGGGAATCGTTTGCGCAGTATTTT.

This chain links TRBV4-1 with TRBJ1-2, with 7 bases matching TRBD1. The V gene's germline CDR1 is MGHRA and CDR2 YSYEKL. CDR3 length: 16 amino acids. Unmatched junction bases numbered 8, after V lost 0 bases and J lost 4 bases. CDR3 amino acids: CASSQDLPTGTYGYTF. The CDR3 bases are TGCGCCAGCAGCCAAGACCTCCCGACAGGGACCTATGGCTACACCTTC.

The rearrangement joins TRBV5-1 to TRBJ2-7; D uncertain. V shed 0 bases and J shed 3 bases, with 13 bases lying between them. Per the germline V gene, CDR1 is SGHRS and CDR2 is YFSETQ. This CDR3 has 15 residues. CDR3 loop: CASSLELVPIYEQYF. CDR3 nucleotide sequence: TGCGCCAGCAGCTTGGAGCTAGTTCCAATCTACGAGCAGTACTTC.

This chain connects TRBV20-1 to TRBJ2-1; 9 bases fit TRBD1. The junction had 7 bases not matched to a gene; V was cut back by 1 base and J by 6 bases. Germline CDR1 and CDR2: DFQATT and SNEGSKA (reference sequence). The CDR3 sequence is 15 residues long. The CDR3 loop is CSARGGTGSINEQFF. CDR3 bases: TGCAGTGCTAGAGGGGGGACAGGGAGCATCAATGAGCAGTTCTTC.

V usage is TRBV5-4 and J usage is TRBJ2-3, with TRBD2 matching 9 bases. The CDR3 is 16 residues long. V was pared by 2 bases and J by 5 bases, with 9 bases of the junction left unmatched. Germline loops: CDR1 SGHNT, CDR2 YYREEE (reference sequence). As DNA, the CDR3 is TGTGCCAGCAGCTTAGCAGGGACTAGCTTCCAAGATACGCAGTATTTT. It is translated as CASSLAGTSFQDTQYF.

This clonotype was detected once. This chain links TRBV7-6 with TRBJ1-2, with D perhaps matching TRBD1 (5 bases). The CDR3 totals 13 residues. CDR1 SGHVS and CDR2 FNYEAQ come from the germline V gene. Trimming stripped 11 bases from V and 1 base from J, with 14 bases between. The CDR3 DNA reads as TGTGCCTCCCAAAAGGGGAATAACTATGGCTACACCTTC. This translates into CASQKGNNYGYTF.

This chain uses TRBV20-1 with TRBJ1-6; D remains unclear. The V gene's germline CDR1 is DFQATT and CDR2 SNEGSKA (reference sequence). The V and J ends lost 6 bases and 6 bases respectively, with 12 bases between them. This CDR3 has 13 amino acids. The CDR3 sequence: CSAKTGFNSPLHF. CDR3 nucleotides: TGCAGTGCCAAAACGGGTTTTAATTCACCCCTCCACTTT.

The gene calls are TRBV7-4 and TRBJ1-2; D is perhaps TRBD1 (5 bases). This CDR3 is built from 16 residues. V was cut by 0 bases and J by 4 bases, with 15 bases left in between. The V gene's germline CDR1 is SGHVT and CDR2 SQSDAQ. The CDR3 spells CASSLAHGGTVYGYTF. The CDR3 DNA reads as TGTGCCAGCAGCTTAGCGCACGGGGGAACAGTCTATGGCTACACCTTC.

This clonotype was seen a handful of times. The chain carries TRBV20-1 and TRBJ1-6; 7 bases line up with TRBD1. V trimming: 3 bases; J trimming: 10 bases; junction bases outside the gene matches: 9. Germline V gives CDR1 DFQATT, CDR2 SNEGSKA (reference sequence). The CDR3 loop spans 14 amino acids. CDR3 sequence reads: CSASETGSTSPLHF. In nucleotides, the CDR3 is TGCAGTGCTAGCGAGACAGGGTCCACCTCACCCCTCCACTTT.

This chain uses TRBV7-2 with TRBJ2-7, with a weak D call TRBD2 (6 bases). This CDR3 comprises 15 residues. The V end lost 8 bases, the J end lost 1 base, and 18 bases lay between the germline ends. CDR1 SGHTA and CDR2 FQGNSA come from the germline V gene. The chain's CDR3 is CASGGATGLSYEQYF. The DNA of the CDR3 is TGTGCCAGCGGAGGAGCTACGGGACTGTCCTACGAGCAGTACTTC.

This clonotype has only a few counts. This rearrangement joins TRBV6-2 or TRBV6-3 to TRBJ1-5; D may be TRBD1 (5 bases). Germline V CDR1 and CDR2: MNHEY, SVGEGT. With 0 bases removed from V and 1 base from J, the gap between germline ends came to 13 bases. The CDR3 runs to 17 residues. The CDR3 region has the DNA TGTGCCAGCAGTTACTCGGGCTCGGGGGGAAGCAATCAGCCCCAGCATTTT. Its translation: CASSYSGSGGSNQPQHF.

The J gene is TRBJ2-1, the V gene TRBV6-5; TRBD2 might be the D (6 bases). This CDR3 is 21 amino acids long. The V gene lost 2 bases and the J gene lost 0 bases, with 26 bases spanning the gap. Germline lookup yields CDR1 MNHEY and CDR2 SVGAGI. For the CDR3, the DNA is TGTGCCAGCAGTTACCGTGGAGTGTTGGGAGGAATCGAAAGCTCCTACAATGAGCAGTTCTTC. Encoded protein: CASSYRGVLGGIESSYNEQFF.

CDR3 residues: CASSYSGTYDSPLHF. CDR3 sequence (DNA): TGTGCCAGCAGTTACTCGGGGACATACGATTCACCCCTCCACTTT. The chain recombines TRBV6-6 with TRBJ1-6, with D possibly TRBD1 on 6 matching bases. The germline V and J ends were trimmed by 0 bases and 8 bases, with 11 bases remaining between them. The CDR3 spans 15 residues. The V gene's germline CDR1 is MNHNY and CDR2 SVGAGI (reference sequence).

J is TRBJ1-4 and V is TRBV27, with D perhaps TRBD1 (5 bases). CDR1 is MNHEY and CDR2 is SMNVEV in the germline V gene (reference sequence). The CDR3 is 14 amino acids. Trimming stripped 6 bases from V and 5 bases from J, with 13 bases between. This CDR3 reads CASRRQPFNEKLFF. As DNA, the CDR3 is TGTGCCAGCAGACGACAGCCGTTCAATGAAAAACTGTTTTTT.

V is TRBV28 and J is TRBJ2-7, with TRBD1 as a possible D gene (5 bases). The CDR3 extends over 14 amino acids. With 3 bases removed from V and 1 base from J, the gap between germline ends came to 10 bases. Germline V gene data show CDR1 as MDHEN and CDR2 as SYDVKM. The CDR3 sequence: CASSLLPGSYEQYF. DNA for the CDR3: TGTGCCAGCAGTTTGCTTCCAGGGTCCTACGAGCAGTACTTC. The entire variable domain, with the rest obtained from reference TRBV28 and TRBJ2-7, is as follows: DVKVTQSSRYLVKRTGEKVFLECVQDMDHENMFWYRQDPGLGLRLIYFSYDVKMKEKGDIPEGYSVSREKKERFSLILESASTNQTSMYLCASSLLPGSYEQYFGPGTRLTVT.

This sequence joins TRBV27 and TRBJ2-7; 7 nucleotides align to TRBD2. This CDR3 spans 14 amino acids. Germline V gene data show CDR1 as MNHEY and CDR2 as SMNVEV (reference sequence). The junction had 8 bases not matched to a gene; V was cut back by 5 bases and J by 4 bases. The DNA for the CDR3 is TGTGCCAGCAGTACTCCGGGACTACCATACGAGCAGTACTTC. Residues: CASSTPGLPYEQYF.

Written as DNA, the CDR3 is TGTGCCAGCGGCAGAAACTCCTACGAGCAGTACTTC. Its protein is CASGRNSYEQYF. The rearrangement joins TRBV2 to TRBJ2-7; D is unclear. The CDR3 contains 12 residues. Trimming pared 8 bases from V and 0 bases from J, leaving 8 bases between. CDR1 SNHLY and CDR2 FYNNEI come from the germline V gene.